This section outlines one T cell receptor (beta chain) sequence together with its context. The CDR3 is 16 residues long. Per the germline V gene, CDR1 is LGHNA and CDR2 is YSLEER. The V gene lost 0 bases and the J gene lost 4 bases, with 12 bases spanning the gap. PCR employed 60 Vbeta and 13 Jbeta primers. Using immunoSEQ multiplex PCR, the repertoire was profiled, and TCRdb retains in-frame clones only, with some absent. The sample has 170,000 or so clones; roughly three quarters are singletons. These data belong to a study of cytomegalovirus exposure and HLA in healthy donors. The clonotype comes from a woman aged 50 to 60 in good health and CMV-seropositive. This chain connects TRBV4-3 to TRBJ1-4, with D possibly being TRBD1 (6 bases). The specimen was PBMCs. DNA for the CDR3: TGCGCCAGCAGCCAAGAACAGGGAGGGGGTAATGAAAAACTGTTTTTT. It specifies CASSQEQGGGNEKLFF.